These T cell receptor beta chains were read from a single sample in a study of blood T cells in healthy people across ages. TCRdb itself ran the 5' RACE reads through MiXCR, one entry per CDR3 protein. The sample lists more than 1 million distinct CDR3 sequences; under 55% were seen once. Specimen: blood. Receptors were obtained from a woman aged 55-69 years in good health. The CDR3 runs from the conserved cysteine through the conserved F or W. D genes are given only for firm matches. A row's size may be missing; if present it is once, few, many or a size class.

j_call v_call d_call clone_size cdr3_aa cdr3_nt
TRBJ2-4 TRBV5-4 TRBD1 . CASSPRQGKAKNIQYF TGTGCCAGCAGCCCCCGACAGGGAAAAGCCAAAAACATTCAGTACTTC
TRBJ2-7 TRBV20-1 TRBD1 . CSAKDRAYEQYF TGCAGTGCCAAGGACAGGGCTTACGAGCAGTACTTC
TRBJ2-1 TRBV6-5 TRBD2 few CASSYMAGVGYNEQFF TGTGCCAGCAGTTACATGGCGGGAGTGGGATACAATGAGCAGTTCTTC
TRBJ2-1 TRBV18 . . CASSPASVNEQFF TGTGCCAGCTCACCAGCCTCCGTCAATGAGCAGTTCTTC
TRBJ2-7 TRBV11-2 TRBD2 few CASSFGTSGGRSYEQYF TGTGCCAGCAGCTTCGGGACTAGCGGGGGCCGCTCCTACGAGCAGTACTTC
TRBJ2-3 TRBV15 TRBD1 few CATSRTLTGASTDTQYF TGTGCCACCAGCAGGACCCTGACAGGGGCTAGCACAGATACGCAGTATTTT
TRBJ2-1 TRBV29-1 . . CSVRPYYNEQFF TGCAGCGTTCGACCCTACTACAATGAGCAGTTCTTC
TRBJ2-5 TRBV5-1 . . CASSPWGVGQETQYF TGCGCCAGCAGCCCGTGGGGGGTGGGACAAGAGACCCAGTACTTC
TRBJ2-5 TRBV6-2/TRBV6-3 TRBD2 . CASSYSGLAGEGTQYF TGTGCCAGCAGTTACTCGGGACTAGCGGGAGAAGGGACCCAGTACTTC
TRBJ2-5 TRBV9 . . CASSVGGTEQYF TGTGCCAGCAGCGTAGGAGGAACAGAGCAGTACTTC
TRBJ1-6 TRBV7-9 . . CASRLFSGPLHF TGTGCCAGCAGGCTCTTTTCGGGACCCCTCCACTTT
TRBJ1-4 TRBV27 . . CASSPQQGISKILFF TGTGCCAGCAGTCCACAGCAGGGGATCTCCAAAATATTGTTTTTT
TRBJ2-7 TRBV12-3/TRBV12-4 . . CASSFVTGFGSEQYF TGTGCCAGCAGTTTCGTGACAGGTTTTGGGTCCGAGCAGTACTTC
TRBJ2-3 TRBV7-3 TRBD2 . CASSLAGGDDTQYF TGTGCCAGCAGCTTGGCGGGAGGCGACGATACGCAGTATTTT
TRBJ1-4 TRBV12-3/TRBV12-4 . few CASSLSSNEKLFF TGTGCCAGCAGTTTGTCATCTAATGAAAAACTGTTTTTT
TRBJ2-2 TRBV5-1 TRBD2 . CASSLAVSGSTGELFF TGCGCCAGCAGCTTGGCGGTTAGCGGGAGTACCGGGGAGCTGTTTTTT
TRBJ2-7 TRBV27 . . CASPWGRAYEQYF TGTGCCAGCCCCTGGGGCAGGGCCTACGAGCAGTACTTC
TRBJ2-1 TRBV20-1 TRBD2 . CSATRGGRGDNEQFF TGCAGTGCTACCCGCGGCGGGAGAGGTGACAATGAGCAGTTCTTC
TRBJ2-5 TRBV20-1 . few CSAGPARQTQYF TGCAGTGCTGGTCCTGCCCGGCAGACCCAGTACTTC
TRBJ2-7 TRBV4-2 TRBD2 . CASSTRTSGIYEQYF TGTGCCAGCAGCACCCGGACTAGCGGGATCTACGAGCAGTACTTC
TRBJ2-3 TRBV12-3/TRBV12-4 . few CASSLGAGGGDTQYF TGTGCCAGCAGTTTGGGGGCAGGGGGAGGAGATACGCAGTATTTT
TRBJ2-7 TRBV18 . once CASSPNKNYEQYF TGTGCCAGCTCACCAAACAAAAACTACGAGCAGTACTTC
TRBJ2-7 TRBV6-6 TRBD2 . CASSSRTSIYEQYF TGTGCCAGCAGTTCCCGGACTAGCATCTACGAGCAGTACTTC
TRBJ2-5 TRBV28 . . CVSILGGEQYF TGTGTCAGCATCCTAGGTGGGGAGCAGTACTTC
TRBJ2-3 TRBV15 TRBD2 . CATSNLAGGDTQYF TGTGCCACCAGTAACTTAGCGGGAGGGGATACGCAGTATTTT
TRBJ1-4 TRBV12-3/TRBV12-4 . few CASSLITGPNEKLFF TGTGCCAGCAGTTTAATTACAGGGCCTAATGAAAAACTGTTTTTT
TRBJ1-2 TRBV20-1 . . CSATPGQVYGYTF TGCAGTGCTACCCCGGGACAAGTCTATGGCTACACCTTC
TRBJ2-1 TRBV29-1 TRBD2 few CSVGASGSNEQFF TGCAGCGTTGGGGCTAGCGGGAGCAATGAGCAGTTCTTC
TRBJ2-7 TRBV14 TRBD1 . CASSPRTGQTYEQYF TGTGCCAGCAGCCCACGGACAGGGCAGACATACGAGCAGTACTTC
TRBJ2-1 TRBV12-3/TRBV12-4 . . CASRSGRGALDEQFF TGTGCCAGCAGGTCCGGTCGGGGGGCTTTGGATGAGCAGTTCTTC
TRBJ2-1 TRBV6-2/TRBV6-3 . few CASSYSGPGNEQFF TGTGCCAGCAGTTACAGCGGGCCGGGCAATGAGCAGTTCTTC
TRBJ2-7 TRBV30 . few CAWSRTTYEQYF TGTGCCTGGAGTAGGACAACCTACGAGCAGTACTTC
TRBJ2-3 TRBV15 TRBD1 few CATSREDRGSTDTQYF TGTGCCACCAGCAGAGAAGACAGGGGGAGCACAGATACGCAGTATTTT
TRBJ1-5 TRBV20-1 TRBD1 once CSAPGQGNSNQPQHF TGCAGTGCTCCAGGACAGGGGAATAGCAATCAGCCCCAGCATTTT
TRBJ2-1 TRBV2 TRBD2 few CASSAEREGEQFF TGTGCCAGCAGTGCTGAGCGGGAGGGCGAGCAGTTCTTC
TRBJ1-6 TRBV20-1 . . CSGTGLSYNSPLHF TGCAGTGGCACAGGCCTCTCCTATAATTCACCCCTCCACTTT
TRBJ2-7 TRBV11-2 . . CASSLRQRISYEQYF TGTGCCAGCAGCTTAAGACAACGGATCTCCTACGAGCAGTACTTC
TRBJ2-5 TRBV20-1 TRBD2 few CSAHSGRGPQETQYF TGCAGTGCTCACAGCGGGAGGGGCCCCCAAGAGACCCAGTACTTC
TRBJ2-1 TRBV29-1 . . CSVAGIHNEQFF TGCAGCGTTGCCGGGATACACAATGAGCAGTTCTTC
TRBJ2-5 TRBV7-8 TRBD2 . CASSLRIAGGSYQETQYF TGTGCCAGCAGCTTAAGAATAGCGGGAGGGTCGTACCAAGAGACCCAGTACTTC
TRBJ2-7 TRBV5-1 TRBD1 . CASSLDTGQATYEQYF TGCGCCAGCAGCTTGGACACGGGACAGGCAACCTACGAGCAGTACTTC
TRBJ1-6 TRBV30 . . CAWSIGSPLHF TGTGCCTGGAGTATTGGATCACCCCTCCACTTT
TRBJ2-1 TRBV2 . few CATGTPPGEQFF TGTGCCACCGGGACTCCCCCTGGGGAGCAGTTCTTC